The 10 T cell receptor beta chains given below trace back to one sample, sequenced in a study of blood T cell repertoires in COVID-19. Clones were read by immunoSEQ multiplex PCR, and TCRdb kept only the in-frame ones, dropping some. Of around 140,000 clones listed, about 89% are singletons. What was sequenced was peripheral blood. These receptors were collected from a man in his fifties or sixties with active COVID-19.

DNA of the CDR3: TGTGCCAGTAGTATTCTGGGGGGTTCCTACGAGCAGTACTTC. It codes for CASSILGGSYEQYF. The chain combines TRBV19 with TRBJ2-7; TRBD2 is a possible D gene (6 bases). The CDR3 length is 14 residues. The germline CDR1 and CDR2 sequences are LNHDA and SQIVND (reference sequence). V dropped 3 bases and J dropped 1 base, with 10 bases sitting between them.

J is TRBJ1-4 and V is TRBV20-1, with D unresolved. The V and J ends lost 3 bases and 3 bases respectively, with 8 bases between them. This CDR3 spans 13 amino acids. Germline V gene data show CDR1 as DFQATT and CDR2 as SNEGSKA (reference sequence). CDR3 nucleotide sequence: TGCAGTGCTAGTCGCGTGGCTAATGAAAAACTGTTTTTT. The encoded protein is CSASRVANEKLFF.

The DNA for the CDR3 is TGTGCCAGCAGCAAATCCCCCGGACGCCTGACAGGAGGCTACACCTTC. This translates into CASSKSPGRLTGGYTF. This rearrangement joins TRBV21-1 to TRBJ1-2; TRBD1, the table's D call, was not compared with the DNA. TRBV21-1 is a recognized pseudogene. The CDR3 is 16 amino acids.

The V and J genes are TRBV30 and TRBJ1-6; TRBD1 is a possible D gene (6 bases). Germline CDR1 and CDR2: GTSNPN and SVGIG (reference sequence). Deletions cut 2 bases from V and 9 bases from J, with 14 bases between. The CDR3 length is 14 residues. The DNA for the CDR3 is TGTGCCTGGAGTCAGGACAGAAGGGCTTCACCCCTCCACTTT. Its protein is CAWSQDRRASPLHF.

In this sample, this clone turned up once. This chain connects TRBV9 to TRBJ1-6; 9 bases line up with TRBD1. The CDR3 is made up of 15 amino acids. Per the germline V gene, CDR1 is SGDLS and CDR2 is YYNGEE. J lost 9 bases, V lost 2 bases, and 6 bases had no gene match. CDR3 loop: CASSVGQGQRSPLHF. CDR3 DNA sequence: TGTGCCAGCAGCGTGGGACAGGGTCAACGTTCACCCCTCCACTTT.

This clone was seen a single time. This chain joins TRBV4-1 and TRBJ1-1; D gene unclear. The CDR3 totals 17 residues. Germline assignment: CDR1 MGHRA and CDR2 YSYEKL. V shed 3 bases and J shed 1 base, with 18 bases lying between them. The CDR3 DNA sequence: TGCGCCAGCAGCCACGCGGTCGGCAGAACCCAGAACACTGAAGCTTTCTTT. Residues: CASSHAVGRTQNTEAFF.

The chain combines TRBV7-9 with TRBJ2-2; maybe TRBD2 (6 bases). Germline V gene lookup returns CDR1 SEHNR and CDR2 FQNEAQ (reference sequence). Deletions cut 3 bases from V and 5 bases from J, with 7 bases between. The CDR3 extends over 13 amino acids. The CDR3: CASSFGGTGELFF. The DNA of the CDR3 is TGTGCCAGCAGCTTTGGGGGGACCGGGGAGCTGTTTTTT.

The chain has TRBV5-6 and TRBJ2-5, with TRBD1 as a possible D gene (6 bases). Trimming shortened V by 6 bases and J by 4 bases, and 22 bases separated the two germline ends. Germline V lookup: CDR1 SGHDT, CDR2 YYEEEE. The CDR3 totals 16 residues. CDR3: CASTTPLSYRAETQYF. The CDR3 coding sequence is TGTGCCAGCACTACCCCCCTCTCTTACAGGGCAGAGACCCAGTACTTC.

This clone turned up a few times. The chain employs TRBV5-1 and TRBJ2-7; 11 bases align to TRBD1. The V gene's germline CDR1 is SGHRS and CDR2 YFSETQ. V was clipped by 7 bases and J by 7 bases; unmatched bases: 10. This CDR3 comprises 14 residues. CDR3 in amino acids: CASSPGQGAREQYF. DNA for the CDR3: TGCGCCAGCTCCCCCGGACAGGGGGCACGGGAGCAGTACTTC.

The chain carries TRBV5-4 and TRBJ1-1, with D perhaps TRBD1 (5 bases). Germline V CDR1 and CDR2: SGHNT, YYREEE (reference sequence). The CDR3 is made up of 15 amino acids. Deletions cut 2 bases from V and 5 bases from J, with 16 bases between. The CDR3 sequence is CASSFGPWGETEAFF. CDR3 bases: TGTGCCAGCAGCTTTGGGCCCTGGGGGGAGACTGAAGCTTTCTTT.